This T cell receptor beta chain was found in a study of cytomegalovirus exposure and HLA in healthy donors. Overall study results and limits: TRBV6-2, TRBV6-3 and other indistinguishable V segments were excluded. Researchers catalogued approximately 170 TCR beta chains as cytomegalovirus-associated.

Germline lookup yields CDR1 SGHNT and CDR2 YYREEE (reference sequence). After removal of 4 bases from V and 4 bases from J, the junction contained 8 bases not matched to a gene. CDR3 length: 15 amino acids. The primer mix had 60 Vbeta and 13 Jbeta primers. Generated by immunoSEQ multiplex PCR, the TCRdb table keeps only in-frame clones and is missing some. The repertoire holds under 200,000 clones, about 85% seen once, with roughly 6.3% in the top ten. A word on this clone: Its antigen is unknown.

The sequenced material came from PBMCs. This chain connects TRBV5-4 to TRBJ2-5; 9 bases match TRBD2. The TCR originated in a male donor in good health and CMV-seropositive. CDR3 DNA sequence: TGTGCCAGCAGCCTAATAGCGGGAGAGGGAGAGACCCAGTACTTC. Translating it yields CASSLIAGEGETQYF.